Listed below are T cell receptor beta chains from one sample, sequenced in a study of T cell responses to AZD1222 COVID-19 vaccine. Some clones are missing from TCRdb's copy, which holds only in-frame ones; the method was immunoSEQ multiplex PCR. The sample lists approximately 100,000 clones, more than 75% occurring once. Sample: peripheral blood, taken 28 days after the second AZD1222 dose. Every receptor here comes from an adult who received the AZD1222 COVID-19 vaccine. CDR3s include the opening cysteine and the closing phenylalanine or tryptophan. Fields, in order: clone size, J gene, V gene, D gene, CDR3 length, CDR3 DNA, CDR3 protein. D genes are given only for firm matches. Some rows mark clone size as missing; the rest say once, few, many or name a class of expanded clone.

>-|TRBJ2-2|TRBV6-6|TRBD2|16
TGTGCCAGCAGCCGATGGGGGGGGTCTGACACCGGGGAGCTGTTTTTT
CASSRWGGSDTGELFF
>-|TRBJ2-7|TRBV20-1|-|11
TGCAGTGCTGAAGGGGAGGAAGAGCAGTACTTC
CSAEGEEEQYF
>-|TRBJ1-4|TRBV19|-|15
TGTGCCAGTAGTATCGGAGGGCACAGCCCCAAAAAACTGTTTTTT
CASSIGGHSPKKLFF
>-|TRBJ2-3|TRBV5-4|TRBD2|17
TGTGCCAGCAAAACTGGGGCTAGCGGGACACCCACAGATACGCAGTATTTT
CASKTGASGTPTDTQYF
>-|TRBJ1-1|TRBV2|-|14
TGTGCCAGCAGGGGACTCCTGCGAGGCACTGAAGCTTTCTTT
CASRGLLRGTEAFF
>-|TRBJ1-1|TRBV6-5|-|13
TGTGCCAGCAGTTACCGTGGTAACACTGAAGCTTTCTTT
CASSYRGNTEAFF
>-|TRBJ1-5|TRBV9|-|15
TGTGCCAGCAGCCCCATCCCGGACGGCCATCAGCCCCAGCATTTT
CASSPIPDGHQPQHF
>-|TRBJ2-7|TRBV1|-|12
TGCACCACGGGACTAGCGGGGAGCGAGCAGTACTTC
CTTGLAGSEQYF
>-|TRBJ2-7|TRBV10-3|TRBD1|14
TGTGCCATCAGCCAGGACAGGGACTCCTACGAGCAGTACTTC
CAISQDRDSYEQYF
>-|TRBJ2-7|TRBV5-1|-|11
TGCGCCAGCAGGGAGGGACAGGAGCAGTACTTC
CASREGQEQYF
>-|TRBJ2-7|TRBV11-3|-|14
TGTGCCAGCAGCTTTGGACATCTAGGCTACGAGCAGTACTTC
CASSFGHLGYEQYF
>-|TRBJ2-1|TRBV18|TRBD2|14
TGTGCCAGCTCACTAACAACTAGCGACAATGAGCAGTTCTTC
CASSLTTSDNEQFF
>-|TRBJ2-7|TRBV2|TRBD1|15
TGTGCCAGCAGACCCACCGGGACAGGACGATACGAGCAGTACTTC
CASRPTGTGRYEQYF
>-|TRBJ2-1|TRBV3-1/TRBV3-2|-|18
TGTGCCAGCAGCCAAGATGGACCACAACCCCGAGCCTACAATGAGCAGTTCTTC
CASSQDGPQPRAYNEQFF
>-|TRBJ1-2|TRBV6-5|-|14
TGTGCCAGCAGTTACTTCGGACAGCTAGGGGGCTACACCTTC
CASSYFGQLGGYTF
>-|TRBJ1-2|TRBV7-9|-|13
TGTGCCAGCAGCTTAGGACAGTCCTATGGCTACACCTTC
CASSLGQSYGYTF
>few|TRBJ1-1|TRBV29-1|-|12
TGCAGCGTTGCACCGGGTACTACTGAAGCTTTCTTT
CSVAPGTTEAFF
>-|TRBJ2-3|TRBV19|TRBD2|16
TGTGCCAGTAGTCCTCGAACTAGCGGGGGCACAGATACGCAGTATTTT
CASSPRTSGGTDTQYF
>-|TRBJ2-2|TRBV6-6|-|16
TGTGCCAGCAGCCCACTCGGGACTCCAGCTTCCGGGGAGCTGTTTTTT
CASSPLGTPASGELFF
>-|TRBJ2-1|TRBV7-2|-|15
TGTGCCAGCAGCGAGAGTAGGCGCCTATACAATGAGCAGTTCTTC
CASSESRRLYNEQFF
>-|TRBJ1-5|TRBV30|-|12
TGTGCCTGGAGCGGGGTTGATCAGCCCCAGCATTTT
CAWSGVDQPQHF
>-|TRBJ1-2|TRBV6-5|-|13
TGTGCCAGCATTCCTTCCGCGGGAGGAGGCTACACCTTC
CASIPSAGGGYTF
>-|TRBJ1-2|TRBV6-5|-|15
TGTGCCAGCAGAACCTGGACGGTGGGAATTTATGGCTACACCTTC
CASRTWTVGIYGYTF
>-|TRBJ2-5|TRBV9|-|16
TGTGCCAGCAGCGTAGAATCGTGGGGGGTACAAGAGACCCAGTACTTC
CASSVESWGVQETQYF
>-|TRBJ1-1|TRBV5-1|-|13
TGCGCCAGTACTGAACGGGGGAACACTGAAGCTTTCTTT
CASTERGNTEAFF
>-|TRBJ2-7|TRBV10-3|TRBD1|13
TGTGCCAGCCGCCGGGGACAGCCCTACGAGCAGTACTTC
CASRRGQPYEQYF
>-|TRBJ1-2|TRBV5-4|TRBD1|13
TGTGCCAGCAGCACTACAGGGGGCTATGGCTACACCTTC
CASSTTGGYGYTF
>-|TRBJ2-3|TRBV5-4|TRBD2|15
TGTGCCAGCAGCTCTCAGCGGGGGGGCACAGATACGCAGTATTTT
CASSSQRGGTDTQYF
>-|TRBJ2-1|TRBV27|-|13
TGTGCCAGCAGCCACCCCCGCGGGGGCCCTGAGTTCTTC
CASSHPRGGPEFF
>-|TRBJ1-5|TRBV7-2|-|18
TGTGCCAGCAGCTTACGCTCCGGGACTACCGATAGCAATCAGCCCCAGCATTTT
CASSLRSGTTDSNQPQHF
>-|TRBJ2-7|TRBV11-2|-|14
TGTGCCAGCAGCCCCCGCCTTGACAACTACGAGCAGTACTTC
CASSPRLDNYEQYF
>few|TRBJ2-1|TRBV5-6|-|14
TGTGCCAGCAGCTTTCCCGGACTACCCAATGAGCAGTTCTTC
CASSFPGLPNEQFF
>-|TRBJ2-7|TRBV7-7|TRBD2|19
TGTGCTAGCAGCTTAGGCCTAGCGGGAGGGAGGACCCCCTCCTACGAGCAGTACTTC
CASSLGLAGGRTPSYEQYF